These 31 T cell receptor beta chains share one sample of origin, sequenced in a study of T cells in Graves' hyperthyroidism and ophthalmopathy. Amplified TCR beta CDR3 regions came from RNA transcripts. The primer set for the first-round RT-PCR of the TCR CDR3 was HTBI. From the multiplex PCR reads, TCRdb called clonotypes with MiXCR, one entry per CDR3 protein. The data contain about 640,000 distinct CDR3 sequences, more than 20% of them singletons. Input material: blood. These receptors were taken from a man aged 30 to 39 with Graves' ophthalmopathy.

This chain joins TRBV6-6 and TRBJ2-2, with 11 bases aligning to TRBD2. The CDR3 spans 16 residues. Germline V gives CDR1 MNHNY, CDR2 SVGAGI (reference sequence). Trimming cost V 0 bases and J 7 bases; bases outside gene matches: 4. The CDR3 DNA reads TGTGCCAGCAGTTACTCAGAGCTAGCGGGAGGCGGGGAGCTGTTTTTT. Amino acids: CASSYSELAGGGELFF.

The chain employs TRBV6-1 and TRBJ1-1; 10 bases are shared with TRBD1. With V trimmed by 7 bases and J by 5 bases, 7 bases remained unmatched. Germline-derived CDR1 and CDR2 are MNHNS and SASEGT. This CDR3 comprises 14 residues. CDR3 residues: CASTRTGGKTEAFF. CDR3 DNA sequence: TGTGCCAGCACCCGGACAGGGGGAAAGACTGAAGCTTTCTTT.

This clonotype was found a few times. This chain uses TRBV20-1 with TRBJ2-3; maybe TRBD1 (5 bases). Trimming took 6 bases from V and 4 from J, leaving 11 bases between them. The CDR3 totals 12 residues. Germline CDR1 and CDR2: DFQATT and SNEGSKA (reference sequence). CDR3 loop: CSAPRDADTQYF. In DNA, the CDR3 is TGCAGTGCCCCCAGGGATGCAGATACGCAGTATTTT.

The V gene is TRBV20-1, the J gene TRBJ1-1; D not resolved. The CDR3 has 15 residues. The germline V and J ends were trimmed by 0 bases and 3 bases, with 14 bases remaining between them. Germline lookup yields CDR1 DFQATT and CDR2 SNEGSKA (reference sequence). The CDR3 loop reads CSARDQGFDDTEAFF. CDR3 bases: TGCAGTGCTAGAGATCAAGGGTTCGATGACACTGAAGCTTTCTTT.

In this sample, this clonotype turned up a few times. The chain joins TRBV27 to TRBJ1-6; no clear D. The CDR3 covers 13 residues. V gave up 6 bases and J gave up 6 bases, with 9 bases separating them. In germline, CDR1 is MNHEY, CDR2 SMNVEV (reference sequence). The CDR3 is CASSSGINSPLHF. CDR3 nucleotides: TGTGCCAGCAGCTCCGGGATTAATTCACCCCTCCACTTT.

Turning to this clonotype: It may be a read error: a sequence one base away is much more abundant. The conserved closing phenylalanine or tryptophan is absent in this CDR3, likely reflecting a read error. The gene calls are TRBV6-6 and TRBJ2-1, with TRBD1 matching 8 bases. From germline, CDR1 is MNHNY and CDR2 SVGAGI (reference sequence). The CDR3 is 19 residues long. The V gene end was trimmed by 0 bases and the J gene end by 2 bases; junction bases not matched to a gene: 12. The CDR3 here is CASSYSRGAKQGAYNEQFS. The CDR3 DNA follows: TGTGCCAGCAGTTACTCGAGGGGGGCAAAACAGGGGGCCTACAATGAGCAGTTCTCC.

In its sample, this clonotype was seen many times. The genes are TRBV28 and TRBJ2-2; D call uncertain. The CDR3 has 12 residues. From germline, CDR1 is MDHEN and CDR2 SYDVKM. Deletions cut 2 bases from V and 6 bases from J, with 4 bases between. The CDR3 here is CASSLGSGELFF. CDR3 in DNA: TGTGCCAGCAGTTTAGGATCCGGGGAGCTGTTTTTT.

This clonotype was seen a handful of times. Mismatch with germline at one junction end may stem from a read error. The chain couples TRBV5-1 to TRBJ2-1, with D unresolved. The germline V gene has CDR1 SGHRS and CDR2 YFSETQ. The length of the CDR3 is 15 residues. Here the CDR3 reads CANSLEPGLYNEQFF. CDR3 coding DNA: TGCGCCAACAGCTTGGAACCTGGTCTCTACAATGAGCAGTTCTTC.

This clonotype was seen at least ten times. DNA for the CDR3: TGTGCCAGCAGCTGGACTAGCGGGGAATCAGATACGCAGTATTTT. This sequence encodes CASSWTSGESDTQYF. The chain recombines TRBV5-8 with TRBJ2-3; TRBD2 agrees at 12 bases. V lost 3 bases to trimming and J lost 4 bases; unmatched junction nucleotides: 3. The CDR3 has 15 amino acids. The germline V gene has CDR1 SGHTS and CDR2 YDEGEE.

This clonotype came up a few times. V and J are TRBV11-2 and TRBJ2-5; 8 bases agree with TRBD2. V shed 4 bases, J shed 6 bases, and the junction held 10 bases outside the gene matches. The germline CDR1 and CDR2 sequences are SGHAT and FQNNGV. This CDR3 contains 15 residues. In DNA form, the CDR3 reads TGTGCCAGCAGCTCAACGCCGGGAGGGACCCAGACCCAGTACTTC. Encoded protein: CASSSTPGGTQTQYF. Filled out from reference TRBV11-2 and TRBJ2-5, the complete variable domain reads EAGVAQSPRYKIIEKRQSVAFWCNPISGHATLYWYQQILGQGPKLLIQFQNNGVVDDSQLPKDRFSAERLKGVDSTLKIQPAKLEDSAVYLCASSSTPGGTQTQYFGPGTRLLVL.

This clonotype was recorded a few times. As DNA, the CDR3 is TGTGCCAGCAGTGAGGGCCCCACTGAAGCTTTCTTT. This codes for CASSEGPTEAFF. The chain is built from TRBV28 and TRBJ1-1, with no clear D. Germline-derived CDR1 and CDR2 are MDHEN and SYDVKM. The CDR3 consists of 12 residues. V was pared by 5 bases and J by 4 bases, with 8 bases between. Supplemented by reference TRBV28 and TRBJ1-1, the full variable domain reads DVKVTQSSRYLVKRTGEKVFLECVQDMDHENMFWYRQDPGLGLRLIYFSYDVKMKEKGDIPEGYSVSREKKERFSLILESASTNQTSMYLCASSEGPTEAFFGQGTRLTVV.

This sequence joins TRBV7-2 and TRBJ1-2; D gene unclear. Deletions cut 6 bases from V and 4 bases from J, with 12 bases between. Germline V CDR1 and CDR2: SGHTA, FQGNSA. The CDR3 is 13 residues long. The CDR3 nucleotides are TGTGCCAGCAGATTCTCGACCGGCTATGGCTACACCTTC. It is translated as CASRFSTGYGYTF.

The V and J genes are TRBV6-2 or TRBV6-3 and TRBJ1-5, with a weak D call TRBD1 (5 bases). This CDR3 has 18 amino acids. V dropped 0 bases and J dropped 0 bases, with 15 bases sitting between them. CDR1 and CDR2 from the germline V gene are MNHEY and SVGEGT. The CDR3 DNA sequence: TGTGCCAGCAGTTACTCGTCAAGGGGACGGTATAGCAATCAGCCCCAGCATTTT. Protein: CASSYSSRGRYSNQPQHF.

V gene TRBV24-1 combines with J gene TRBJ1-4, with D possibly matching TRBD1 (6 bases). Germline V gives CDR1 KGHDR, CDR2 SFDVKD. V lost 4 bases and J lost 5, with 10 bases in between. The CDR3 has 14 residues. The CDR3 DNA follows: TGTGCCACCAGTGACTCGGACAGAAATGAAAAACTGTTTTTT. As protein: CATSDSDRNEKLFF.

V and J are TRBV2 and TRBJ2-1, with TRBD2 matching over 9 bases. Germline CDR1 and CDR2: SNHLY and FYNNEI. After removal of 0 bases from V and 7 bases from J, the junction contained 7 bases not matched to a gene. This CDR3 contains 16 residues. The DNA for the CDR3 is TGTGCCAGCAGTGAAGCGCGACTAGCGGCTCGGAATGAGCAGTTCTTC. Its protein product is CASSEARLAARNEQFF.

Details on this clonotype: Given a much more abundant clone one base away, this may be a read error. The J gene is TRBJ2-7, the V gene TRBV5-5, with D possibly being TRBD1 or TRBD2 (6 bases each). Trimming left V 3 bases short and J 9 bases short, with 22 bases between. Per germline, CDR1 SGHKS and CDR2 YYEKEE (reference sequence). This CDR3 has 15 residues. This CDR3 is CASSWTQGGGYVQYF. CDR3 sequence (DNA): TGTGCCAGCAGCTGGACACAGGGAGGAGGTTATGTGCAGTACTTC.

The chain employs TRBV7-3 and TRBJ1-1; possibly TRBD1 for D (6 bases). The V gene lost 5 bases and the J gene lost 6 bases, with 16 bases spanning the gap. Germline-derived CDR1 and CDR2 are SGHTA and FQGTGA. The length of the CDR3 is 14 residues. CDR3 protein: CASSIGQPPAEAFF. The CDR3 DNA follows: TGTGCCAGCAGCATAGGACAGCCCCCAGCTGAAGCTTTCTTT.

The CDR3 nucleotides are TGTGCCTGGACCCTGGGTCCTGAAGCTTTCTTT. This translates into CAWTLGPEAFF. The chain couples TRBV30 to TRBJ1-1; D ambiguous. Germline V gives CDR1 GTSNPN, CDR2 SVGIG (reference sequence). The CDR3 extends over 11 amino acids. V lost 4 bases to trimming and J lost 6 bases, with 9 bases between them. Combining the CDR3 with reference TRBV30 and TRBJ1-1 gives the whole variable domain SQTIHQWPATLVQPVGSPLSLECTVEGTSNPNLYWYRQAAGRGLQLLFYSVGIGQISSEVPQNLSASRPQDRQFILSSKKLLLSDSGFYLCAWTLGPEAFFGQGTRLTVV.

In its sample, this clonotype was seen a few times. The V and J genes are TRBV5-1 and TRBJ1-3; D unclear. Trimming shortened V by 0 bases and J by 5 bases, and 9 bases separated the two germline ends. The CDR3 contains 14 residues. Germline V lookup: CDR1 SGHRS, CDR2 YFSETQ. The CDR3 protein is CASSLAGERNTIYF. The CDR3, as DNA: TGCGCCAGCAGCTTGGCCGGGGAACGAAACACCATATATTTT.

The CDR3 nucleotides read TGCAGTGCTAGAGATATCGAATCCTCCTACGAGCAGTACTTC. Its translation is CSARDIESSYEQYF. The chain combines TRBV20-1 with TRBJ2-7; D unclear. There are 14 residues in the CDR3. Germline CDR1 DFQATT, CDR2 SNEGSKA (reference sequence). With 0 bases removed from V and 0 bases from J, the gap between germline ends came to 9 bases.

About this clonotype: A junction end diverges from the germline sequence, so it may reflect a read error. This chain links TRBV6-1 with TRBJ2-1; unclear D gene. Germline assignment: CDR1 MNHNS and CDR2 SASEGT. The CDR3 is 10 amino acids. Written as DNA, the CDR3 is TGTGCCGGCAGTCCCCCCGAGGAGTTCTTC. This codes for CAGSPPEEFF.

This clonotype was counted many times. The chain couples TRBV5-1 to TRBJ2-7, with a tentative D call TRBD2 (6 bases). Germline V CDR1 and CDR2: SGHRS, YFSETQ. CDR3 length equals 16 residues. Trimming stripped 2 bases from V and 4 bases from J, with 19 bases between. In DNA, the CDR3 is TGCGCCAGCAGCTTAGGTGGGGGGAGACCTTCTTACGAGCAGTACTTC. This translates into CASSLGGGRPSYEQYF.

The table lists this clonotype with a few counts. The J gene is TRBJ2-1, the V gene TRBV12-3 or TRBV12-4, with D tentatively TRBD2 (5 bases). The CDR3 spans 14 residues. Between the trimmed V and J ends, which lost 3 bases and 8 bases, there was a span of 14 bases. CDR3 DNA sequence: TGTGCCAGCAGTTTTCGTCCCGGGAACCATGAGCAGTTCTTC. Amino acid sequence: CASSFRPGNHEQFF.

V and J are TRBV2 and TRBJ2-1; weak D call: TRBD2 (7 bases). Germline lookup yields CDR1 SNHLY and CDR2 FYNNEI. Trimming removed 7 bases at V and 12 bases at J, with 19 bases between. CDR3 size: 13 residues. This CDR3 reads CASKGPGGGGQFF. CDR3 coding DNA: TGTGCCAGCAAAGGCCCTGGGGGAGGGGGGCAGTTCTTC.

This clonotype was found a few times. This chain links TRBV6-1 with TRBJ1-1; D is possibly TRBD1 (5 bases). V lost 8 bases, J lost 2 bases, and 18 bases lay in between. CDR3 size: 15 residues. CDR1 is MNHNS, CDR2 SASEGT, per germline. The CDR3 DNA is TGTGCCAGCTTTGGAGTTCAGGGAACTAACACTGAAGCTTTCTTT. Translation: CASFGVQGTNTEAFF.

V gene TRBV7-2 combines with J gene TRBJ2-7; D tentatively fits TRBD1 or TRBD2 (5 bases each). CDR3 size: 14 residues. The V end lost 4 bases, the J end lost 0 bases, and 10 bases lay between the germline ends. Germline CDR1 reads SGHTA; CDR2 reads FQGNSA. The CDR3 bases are TGTGCCAGCAGCTCCCGGGACGACTCCTACGAGCAGTACTTC. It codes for CASSSRDDSYEQYF. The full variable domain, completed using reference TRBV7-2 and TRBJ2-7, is GAGVSQSPSNKVTEKGKDVELRCDPISGHTALYWYRQSLGQGLEFLIYFQGNSAPDKSGLPSDRFSAERTGGSVSTLTIQRTQQEDSAVYLCASSSRDDSYEQYFGPGTRLTVT.

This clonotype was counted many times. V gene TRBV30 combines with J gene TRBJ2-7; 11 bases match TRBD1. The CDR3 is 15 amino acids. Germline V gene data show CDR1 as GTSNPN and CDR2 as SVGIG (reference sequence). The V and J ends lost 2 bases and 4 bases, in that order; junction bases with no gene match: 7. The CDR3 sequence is CAWSPTGTGGYEQYF. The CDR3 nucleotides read TGTGCCTGGAGTCCCACCGGGACAGGGGGATACGAGCAGTACTTC.

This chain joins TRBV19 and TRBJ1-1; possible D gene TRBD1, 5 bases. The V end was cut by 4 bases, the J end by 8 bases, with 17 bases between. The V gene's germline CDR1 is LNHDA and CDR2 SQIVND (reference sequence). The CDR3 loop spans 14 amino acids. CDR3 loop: CASSTQSTGTEAFF. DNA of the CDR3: TGTGCCAGTAGTACCCAATCTACCGGGACGGAAGCTTTCTTT.

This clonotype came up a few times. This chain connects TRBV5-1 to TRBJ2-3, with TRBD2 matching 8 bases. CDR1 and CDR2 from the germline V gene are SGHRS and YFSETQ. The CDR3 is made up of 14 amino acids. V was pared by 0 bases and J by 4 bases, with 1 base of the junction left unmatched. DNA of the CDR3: TGCGCCAGCAGCTTGGAGACTAGCGCAGATACGCAGTATTTT. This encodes CASSLETSADTQYF.

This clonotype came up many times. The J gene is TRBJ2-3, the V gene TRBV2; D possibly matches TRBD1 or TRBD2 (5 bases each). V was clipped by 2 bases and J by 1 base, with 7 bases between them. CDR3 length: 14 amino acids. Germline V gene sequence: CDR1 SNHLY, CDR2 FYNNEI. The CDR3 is CASSEQGRTDTQYF. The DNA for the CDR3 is TGTGCCAGCAGTGAACAGGGACGCACAGATACGCAGTATTTT. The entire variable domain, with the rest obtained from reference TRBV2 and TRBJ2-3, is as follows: EPEVTQTPSHQVTQMGQEVILRCVPISNHLYFYWYRQILGQKVEFLVSFYNNEISEKSEIFDDQFSVERPDGSNFTLKIRSTKLEDSAMYFCASSEQGRTDTQYFGPGTRLTVL.

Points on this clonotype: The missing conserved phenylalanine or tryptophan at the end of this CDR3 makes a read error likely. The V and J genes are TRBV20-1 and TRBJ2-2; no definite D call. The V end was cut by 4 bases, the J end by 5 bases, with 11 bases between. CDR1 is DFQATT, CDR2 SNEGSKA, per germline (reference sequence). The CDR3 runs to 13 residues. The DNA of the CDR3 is TGCAGTGCTACCCGGAAATTGACCGGGGAGCTGTTTCTT. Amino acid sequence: CSATRKLTGELFL.